This T cell receptor beta chain derives from a study of blood T cells in healthy people across ages. Study results and caveats: Using unsorted PBMCs precluded a conclusive naive versus antigen-experienced comparison. It was the long-lived donors that had more naive CD4+ cells and higher diversity than aged donors.

This clonotype was recorded a few times. As yet, its antigen is unknown. Using a J-beta primer mix together with a sample-barcoded 5' primer, a second PCR was run for about 7 to 12 cycles. TCRdb reprocessed the 5' RACE reads via MiXCR and lists one record per CDR3 protein. Of 650,000 to 1,000,000 distinct CDR3 sequences in the sample, about 34% were seen once. The CDR3 sequence is 13 residues long. The germline V and J ends were trimmed by 4 bases and 6 bases, with 12 bases remaining between them. The sample was blood. The chain joins TRBV12-3 or TRBV12-4 to TRBJ1-2; no clear D. The clonotype comes from a man in his late teens or twenties in good health. CDR3 coding DNA: TGTGCCAGCAGTTGGGCCCCGGAGGATGGCTACACCTTC. It yields the protein CASSWAPEDGYTF.